The clone carrying this T cell receptor (beta chain) was detected many times. Antigen specificity is unknown. This sample was included in a study of spatial heterogeneity in lung cancer. Study-level findings and limits: For expanded intratumoral alpha and beta TCRs, counts tracked tumor mutation counts.

In TCRdb, the 5' RACE reads were re-called with MiXCR into one record per CDR3 protein. Seen here are fewer than 15,000 distinct CDR3 sequences, 5.5% to 8.5% observed once, and the top ten hold around 3.4%. The time point: sample taken at primary tumor resection. The authors sequenced whole RNA from tumor, nontumor lung or frozen PBMC without sorting. Source: lung tumor tissue, taken at surgery. The receptor comes from a female donor with early-stage non-small cell lung cancer.

The CDR3 loop is CASSLVAGGEETQYF. For the CDR3, the DNA is TGTGCCAGCAGCTTAGTAGCGGGAGGGGAAGAGACCCAGTACTTC. The V gene is TRBV7-2, the J gene TRBJ2-5, with TRBD2 identical over 11 bases. The CDR3 length is 15 residues. Germline CDR1 and CDR2: SGHTA and FQGNSA. After removal of 1 base from V and 3 bases from J, the junction contained 1 base not matched to a gene.